Following are 13 T cell receptor beta chains from one sample sequenced in a study of shared clonotypes between healthy human individuals. Produced via immunoSEQ multiplex PCR; TCRdb's table is partial and in-frame only. The profile shows over a million clones, roughly 96% of them singletons. Sequencing was carried out using naive CD4+ T cells sorted from blood. Subset here: CD45RA+ positively selected. The receptors shown here come from a man aged 25-45 years in good health.

This chain uses TRBV18 with TRBJ2-5; TRBD1 aligns across 9 bases. The germline V gene encodes CDR1 KGHSH and CDR2 LQKENI. CDR3 length equals 15 residues. The V segment lost 3 bases and the J segment 1 base; nucleotides outside the gene matches: 3. CDR3 nucleotides: TGTGCCAGCTCACCCTCGACAGGGGGCCAAGAGACCCAGTACTTC. As protein: CASSPSTGGQETQYF.

The V call is TRBV9, the J call TRBJ2-1; D unclear. The CDR3 runs 14 residues. Germline CDR1 reads SGDLS; CDR2 reads YYNGEE. V was shortened by 0 bases and J by 5 bases, with 9 bases between the two germline ends. The CDR3 region has the DNA TGTGCCAGCAGCGTAGCTCGACACGACAATGAGCAGTTCTTC. Translating it yields CASSVARHDNEQFF.

The rearrangement links TRBV19 to TRBJ2-4; 11 nucleotides agree with TRBD1. The CDR3 is made up of 14 amino acids. The J segment lost 7 bases and the V segment lost 5 bases, leaving 4 bases of the junction unmatched. Germline V gene sequence: CDR1 LNHDA, CDR2 SQIVND (reference sequence). CDR3: CASSFRDRGNIQYF. The DNA for the CDR3 is TGTGCCAGTAGTTTCCGGGACAGGGGGAACATTCAGTACTTC.

As to this clone: Other nucleotide sequences from this sample produce the same CDR3. The chain links TRBV5-1 to TRBJ2-5, with D possibly TRBD1 on 6 matching bases. This CDR3 is built from 15 residues. Trimming pared 0 bases from V and 0 bases from J, leaving 9 bases between. Germline lookup yields CDR1 SGHRS and CDR2 YFSETQ. CDR3 sequence: CASSLATGYQETQYF. The CDR3 DNA reads TGCGCCAGCAGCTTGGCTACAGGGTACCAAGAGACCCAGTACTTC.

The chain uses TRBV14 and TRBJ2-7; no definite D call. V lost 1 base, J lost 1 base, and 14 bases lay in between. This CDR3 is 16 amino acids long. Germline V gives CDR1 SGHDN, CDR2 FVKESK. The CDR3: CASSQAETSRSYEQYF. CDR3 coding DNA: TGTGCCAGCAGCCAAGCCGAGACGAGTCGGTCCTACGAGCAGTACTTC.

CDR3 in amino acids: CASKGQGNYGYTF. In nucleotides, the CDR3 is TGTGCCAGCAAAGGACAGGGAAACTATGGCTACACCTTC. The chain carries TRBV2 and TRBJ1-2, with 8 bases lining up with TRBD1. The CDR3 totals 13 residues. V was clipped by 7 bases and J by 2 bases; unmatched bases: 3. Germline loops: CDR1 SNHLY, CDR2 FYNNEI.

The chain links TRBV6-1 to TRBJ2-3; 12 positions match TRBD2. Germline V lookup: CDR1 MNHNS, CDR2 SASEGT. This CDR3 region has 14 residues. V trimming: 5 bases; J trimming: 5 bases; junction bases outside the gene matches: 2. In DNA form, the CDR3 reads TGTGCCAGCAGTATGACTAGCGGGAGAGATACGCAGTATTTT. Translation: CASSMTSGRDTQYF.

The rearrangement links TRBV7-2 to TRBJ2-7, with 7 bases identical to TRBD1. V was clipped by 5 bases and J by 1 base; unmatched bases: 8. CDR3 length: 15 residues. CDR1 is SGHTA and CDR2 is FQGNSA in the germline V gene. The CDR3 DNA is TGTGCCAGCAGCAAGAGGGGGCTGGGGTCCTACGAGCAGTACTTC. Encoded protein: CASSKRGLGSYEQYF.

The chain combines TRBV2 with TRBJ2-1; no clear D gene. CDR3 length: 11 amino acids. V was clipped by 5 bases and J by 9 bases, with 8 bases between them. Germline CDR1 is SNHLY and CDR2 is FYNNEI. The CDR3, as DNA: TGTGCCAGCAGTCTCAGTGTTGAGCAGTTCTTC. Protein sequence: CASSLSVEQFF. Variable domain in full (rest from reference TRBV2 and TRBJ2-1): EPEVTQTPSHQVTQMGQEVILRCVPISNHLYFYWYRQILGQKVEFLVSFYNNEISEKSEIFDDQFSVERPDGSNFTLKIRSTKLEDSAMYFCASSLSVEQFFGPGTRLTVL.

The rearrangement links TRBV29-1 to TRBJ2-1, with D possibly TRBD1 on 6 matching bases. The CDR3 contains 16 residues. With 5 bases removed from V and 0 bases from J, the gap between germline ends came to 17 bases. Germline lookup yields CDR1 SQVTM and CDR2 ANQGSEA. The CDR3 loop reads CSVPPPTGLSYNEQFF. CDR3 coding DNA: TGCAGCGTTCCCCCTCCGACAGGACTCTCCTACAATGAGCAGTTCTTC.

The V call is TRBV18, the J call TRBJ2-7; no clear D. Per germline, CDR1 KGHSH and CDR2 LQKENI. V shed 3 bases and J shed 3 bases, with 9 bases lying between them. This CDR3 contains 13 residues. This CDR3 is CASSPWTDYEQYF. In nucleotides, the CDR3 is TGTGCCAGCTCACCCTGGACCGACTACGAGCAGTACTTC.

This clone was seen only once. The chain combines TRBV7-9 with TRBJ2-6, with 7 bases aligning to TRBD2. Germline CDR1 and CDR2: SEHNR and FQNEAQ (reference sequence). The CDR3 extends over 17 amino acids. J was trimmed by 2 bases and V by 7 bases; bases with no gene match: 11. The CDR3 spells CASNYWEGMPGANVLTF. CDR3 sequence (DNA): TGTGCCAGCAACTATTGGGAGGGAATGCCTGGGGCCAACGTCCTGACTTTC.

This rearrangement joins TRBV7-8 to TRBJ2-7; TRBD1 matches 8 bases. This CDR3 region has 14 residues. CDR1 SGHVS and CDR2 FQNEAQ come from the germline V gene. After removal of 3 bases from V and 6 bases from J, the junction contained 7 bases not matched to a gene. CDR3 amino acids: CASSFRDRSGEQYF. The CDR3 DNA follows: TGTGCCAGCAGCTTCCGGGACAGGAGTGGCGAGCAGTACTTC. The variable domain in full, with the rest retrieved from reference TRBV7-8 and TRBJ2-7, is GAGVSQSPRYKVAKRGQDVALRCDPISGHVSLFWYQQALGQGPEFLTYFQNEAQLDKSGLPSDRFFAERPEGSVSTLKIQRTQQEDSAVYLCASSFRDRSGEQYFGPGTRLTVT.